The 17 T cell receptor beta chains below all came from one sample that was sequenced in a study of blood T cell repertoires in COVID-19 (dated by TCRdb to 2018 to 2020). Preparation of the library involved the immunoSEQ multiplex PCR assay. TCRdb stores this immuneACCESS table with in-frame sequences only. Part of the clones is absent; in the studies checked, under half of the shortfall reflects unresolved V genes, and no reason is known for the rest. A total of 320,000 or so clones appear in this sample, 88% of them only once. The ten largest clones add up to about 5% of the sample. Material for sequencing was PBMCs or T cells enriched from blood (not recorded which). The receptor source for this set is a man aged 25-40 years who had recovered from COVID-19.

The J gene is TRBJ2-7, the V gene TRBV7-9; TRBD1 is a possible D gene (6 bases). V lost 2 bases, J lost 0 bases, and 8 bases lay in between. This CDR3 is 14 amino acids long. CDR1 is SEHNR, CDR2 FQNEAQ, per germline (reference sequence). Here the CDR3 reads CASSLQGISYEQYF. DNA for the CDR3: TGTGCCAGCAGCTTACAGGGGATCTCCTACGAGCAGTACTTC.

This sequence joins TRBV6-5 and TRBJ1-1; the D is unclear. V gave up 5 bases and J gave up 7 bases, with 14 bases separating them. Germline-derived CDR1 and CDR2 are MNHEY and SVGAGI. The length of the CDR3 is 13 residues. This CDR3 reads CASSQLRLSEAFF. The CDR3 coding sequence is TGTGCCAGCAGTCAACTCCGCTTGAGTGAAGCTTTCTTT.

The rearrangement links TRBV25-1 to TRBJ1-2, with D unclear. V was clipped by 4 bases and J by 8 bases, with 14 bases between them. The CDR3 is 13 amino acids. Germline CDR1 is MGHDK and CDR2 is SYGVNS. The DNA of the CDR3 is TGTGCCAGCAGTGGTCAGGCATACCGGGGCTACACCTTC. Translation gives CASSGQAYRGYTF.

The rearrangement joins TRBV7-9 to TRBJ2-1; tentative D call: TRBD2 (5 bases). V shed 6 bases and J shed 2 bases, with 14 bases lying between them. The CDR3 is made up of 15 amino acids. Germline CDR1 and CDR2: SEHNR and FQNEAQ (reference sequence). For the CDR3, the DNA is TGTGCCAGCAGACCAGCGGCGGGTACCTACAATGAGCAGTTCTTC. The encoded protein is CASRPAAGTYNEQFF.

The rearrangement uses TRBV29-1 and TRBJ1-5; D might be TRBD1 (6 bases). Germline CDR1 and CDR2: SQVTM and ANQGSEA. The V end was cut by 6 bases, the J end by 7 bases, with 16 bases between. The CDR3 is 13 residues long. The CDR3 region is CSVGGRGGQPQHF. The CDR3 nucleotides are TGCAGCGTAGGCGGAAGGGGGGGCCAGCCCCAGCATTTT.

The CDR3 sequence: CASSEQQGNQETQYF. The DNA for the CDR3 is TGTGCCAGCAGTGAACAACAGGGGAACCAAGAGACCCAGTACTTC. This chain links TRBV25-1 with TRBJ2-5; TRBD1 matches at 7 bases. After removal of 2 bases from V and 0 bases from J, the junction contained 3 bases not matched to a gene. CDR1 is MGHDK and CDR2 is SYGVNS in the germline V gene. CDR3 length equals 15 residues.

This chain joins TRBV11-3 and TRBJ2-1; 9 bases are a match to TRBD2. The trim removed 5 bases at V and 4 bases at J, leaving 3 bases unmatched. The CDR3 extends over 14 amino acids. The germline gives CDR1 SGHNT, CDR2 YENEEA. CDR3 DNA sequence: TGTGCCAGCAGCCGAAGCGGGGGGTACAATGAGCAGTTCTTC. Translating it yields CASSRSGGYNEQFF.

V gene TRBV3-1 (or the pseudogene TRBV3-2) combines with J gene TRBJ1-2; D gene uncertain. Trimming removed 4 bases at V and 7 bases at J, with 16 bases between. CDR1 is LGHDT and CDR2 is YNNKEL in the germline V gene (reference sequence). This CDR3 is built from 14 residues. For the CDR3, the DNA is TGTGCCAGCAGCCCCCTTGGGAGGGAGGGTGGCTACACCTTC. Translated: CASSPLGREGGYTF.

The chain carries TRBV2 and TRBJ2-3; D ambiguous. The germline CDR1 and CDR2 sequences are SNHLY and FYNNEI. V was cut by 5 bases and J by 6 bases, with 6 bases left in between. CDR3 length equals 11 residues. Here the CDR3 DNA reads TGTGCCAGCAGTCAGGCCGATACGCAGTATTTT. Translation gives CASSQADTQYF.

The gene calls are TRBV7-8 and TRBJ2-7; D possibly corresponds to TRBD2 (7 bases). This CDR3 is 13 amino acids long. The V gene's germline CDR1 is SGHVS and CDR2 FQNEAQ. V was shortened by 5 bases and J by 4 bases, with 12 bases between the two germline ends. The CDR3 sequence is CASSHRGAYEQYF. The DNA of the CDR3 is TGTGCCAGCAGCCACCGGGGGGCGTACGAGCAGTACTTC.

The chain carries TRBV4-1 and TRBJ2-5; 8 nucleotides align to TRBD2. The length of the CDR3 is 15 residues. Germline assignment: CDR1 MGHRA and CDR2 YSYEKL. The trim removed 8 bases at V and 1 base at J, leaving 9 bases unmatched. Written as DNA, the CDR3 is TGCGCCAGCCGCGTGCGCGGGGGGATCCAAGAGACCCAGTACTTC. Its translation: CASRVRGGIQETQYF.

The sample holds a few counts of this clone. The rearrangement uses TRBV19 and TRBJ2-7; D unresolved. Trimming took off 5 bases at V and 2 bases at J, with 13 bases between the two ends. CDR3 length: 14 residues. In germline, CDR1 is LNHDA, CDR2 SQIVND (reference sequence). Written as DNA, the CDR3 is TGTGCCAGTAGTCCCACGGCGGTAGCCTACGAGCAGTACTTC. Translated, it gives CASSPTAVAYEQYF. Complete variable domain (other parts from reference TRBV19 and TRBJ2-7): DGGITQSPKYLFRKEGQNVTLSCEQNLNHDAMYWYRQDPGQGLRLIYYSQIVNDFQKGDIAEGYSVSREKKESFPLTVTSAQKNPTAFYLCASSPTAVAYEQYFGPGTRLTVT.

CDR3 coding DNA: TGTGCCAGCAGCTTAGAAAGGGACAGAACTAACTATGGCTACACCTTC. Translated, it gives CASSLERDRTNYGYTF. V gene TRBV7-9 combines with J gene TRBJ1-2; 7 bases map to TRBD1. From germline, CDR1 is SEHNR and CDR2 FQNEAQ (reference sequence). This CDR3 comprises 16 residues. The V segment lost 1 base and the J segment 0 bases; nucleotides outside the gene matches: 5.

For this clone: Other DNA sequences within the sample encode an identical CDR3. The gene calls are TRBV9 and TRBJ1-3; a weak D match, TRBD1 (5 bases). Per the germline V gene, CDR1 is SGDLS and CDR2 is YYNGEE. CDR3 length: 15 amino acids. Deletions cut 2 bases from V and 4 bases from J, with 13 bases between. The CDR3 loop reads CASSVGGSSGNTIYF. DNA for the CDR3: TGTGCCAGCAGCGTGGGGGGGAGTTCCGGAAACACCATATATTTT.

This clone was recorded only once. V and J are TRBV5-1 and TRBJ2-5; TRBD2 might be the D (5 bases). V was shortened by 0 bases and J by 2 bases, with 11 bases between the two germline ends. The CDR3 is made up of 15 amino acids. Germline V lookup: CDR1 SGHRS, CDR2 YFSETQ. CDR3 in amino acids: CASSLGSSGQETQYF. CDR3 DNA: TGCGCCAGCAGCTTGGGGTCCTCGGGGCAAGAGACCCAGTACTTC.

The chain combines TRBV28 with TRBJ2-3, with D possibly TRBD2 on 5 matching bases. V gave up 5 bases and J gave up 4 bases, with 19 bases separating them. Germline CDR1 reads MDHEN; CDR2 reads SYDVKM. The CDR3 extends over 16 amino acids. CDR3 amino acids: CASSTPGGWVADTQYF. CDR3 DNA sequence: TGTGCCAGCAGTACCCCTGGAGGTTGGGTTGCAGATACGCAGTATTTT.

This rearrangement joins TRBV11-2 to TRBJ2-7; 7 bases agree with TRBD1. This CDR3 comprises 16 residues. CDR1 and CDR2 from the germline V gene are SGHAT and FQNNGV. The J segment lost 3 bases and the V segment lost 6 bases, leaving 14 bases of the junction unmatched. The CDR3 DNA sequence: TGTGCCAGCAGTCTGCTGACCGGGACAGTTCACTACGAGCAGTACTTC. Translation: CASSLLTGTVHYEQYF. Drawing the rest from reference TRBV11-2 and TRBJ2-7, the complete variable domain is EAGVAQSPRYKIIEKRQSVAFWCNPISGHATLYWYQQILGQGPKLLIQFQNNGVVDDSQLPKDRFSAERLKGVDSTLKIQPAKLEDSAVYLCASSLLTGTVHYEQYFGPGTRLTVT.